This T cell receptor (beta chain) is drawn from a study of cytomegalovirus exposure and HLA in healthy donors. Study context: Sequencing of roughly 180 million T cells in an earlier analysis found 100 million to 140 million unique TCR beta sequences.

Notes on the study in general: Donor immune exposure was known only as CMV serostatus. TCR beta sequences reportedly predicted the HLA-A and HLA-B alleles of most subjects accurately.

CDR3 size: 12 residues. Germline V gene lookup returns CDR1 SEHNR and CDR2 FQNEAQ (reference sequence). The germline V and J ends were trimmed by 8 bases and 0 bases, with 8 bases remaining between them. The PCR contained 60 Vbeta and 13 Jbeta primers. Generated by immunoSEQ multiplex PCR, the TCRdb table keeps only in-frame clones and is missing some. Its table lists some 84,000 clones. In the case of this clone: What it recognizes is unknown.

Sequenced sample: PBMCs. This chain connects TRBV7-9 to TRBJ2-7, with D possibly being TRBD2 (6 bases). This clonotype was obtained from a man over 45 in good health and CMV-seronegative. CDR3 loop: CASGGSSYEQYF. CDR3 nucleotides: TGTGCCAGCGGGGGGAGCTCCTACGAGCAGTACTTC.